A single sample gave rise to the 26 T cell receptor beta chains below, sequenced in a study of response to subunit inactivated influenza vaccine. TCRdb re-called the RT-PCR reads with MiXCR, one entry per CDR3 protein. Here the sample spans approximately 700,000 distinct CDR3 sequences, about a sixth being singletons. Sequencing used PBMCs from blood, obtained approximately 13 days after vaccination. Receptors were obtained from a man over 45 who received an inactivated influenza vaccine.

This clonotype appeared a few times. The chain carries TRBV4-3 and TRBJ2-6; D possibly corresponds to TRBD2 (5 bases). The CDR3 is made up of 18 amino acids. V was trimmed by 1 base and J by 2 bases, leaving 15 bases between them. CDR1 LGHNA and CDR2 YSLEER come from the germline V gene. CDR3 bases: TGCGCCAGCAGCCAAGCGGGGTCAGAGCTCGCTGGGGCCAACGTCCTGACTTTC. As protein: CASSQAGSELAGANVLTF.

This clonotype was picked up a small number of times. The rearrangement joins TRBV15 to TRBJ1-4; a weak D match, TRBD1 (5 bases). The CDR3 runs to 15 residues. Trimming left V 0 bases short and J 7 bases short, with 12 bases between. In germline, CDR1 is LNHNV, CDR2 YYDKDF (reference sequence). The CDR3 DNA sequence: TGTGCCACCAGCAGAGATCGTCAGGGAGCTGAAAAACTGTTTTTT. Its translation is CATSRDRQGAEKLFF. Variable domain in full (rest from reference TRBV15 and TRBJ1-4): DAMVIQNPRYQVTQFGKPVTLSCSQTLNHNVMYWYQQKSSQAPKLLFHYYDKDFNNEADTPDNFQSRRPNTSFCFLDIRSPGLGDTAMYLCATSRDRQGAEKLFFGSGTQLSVL.

This clonotype was counted only a few times. The chain couples TRBV20-1 to TRBJ2-7; 8 nucleotides line up with TRBD1. There are 14 residues in the CDR3. The V and J ends lost 2 bases and 5 bases, in that order; junction bases with no gene match: 8. Germline V CDR1 and CDR2: DFQATT, SNEGSKA (reference sequence). The CDR3 DNA follows: TGCAGTGCTAGATTGGACAGGGTGCGCCACGAGCAGTACTTC. The encoded protein is CSARLDRVRHEQYF.

This clonotype came up a few times. The rearrangement uses TRBV20-1 and TRBJ2-2, with TRBD2 as a possible D gene (5 bases). Germline assignment: CDR1 DFQATT and CDR2 SNEGSKA (reference sequence). The V end was cut by 3 bases, the J end by 2 bases, with 10 bases between. CDR3 length: 14 amino acids. CDR3 nucleotide sequence: TGCAGTGCTAGTCCTGGGAGTAACACCGGGGAGCTGTTTTTT. Translating gives CSASPGSNTGELFF.

This clonotype has just a few counts. The gene calls are TRBV19 and TRBJ1-5; 9 bases fit TRBD1. The CDR3 has 15 amino acids. J was trimmed by 2 bases and V by 8 bases; bases with no gene match: 7. In germline, CDR1 is LNHDA, CDR2 SQIVND (reference sequence). The CDR3: CASRDRESGNQPQHF. The CDR3 nucleotides read TGTGCCAGTCGGGACAGGGAAAGTGGCAATCAGCCCCAGCATTTT.

This clonotype has ten or more counts. CDR3 DNA sequence: TGCAGCGTTGTTAGCGGGAGGGGCACAGATACGCAGTATTTT. This codes for CSVVSGRGTDTQYF. The V gene is TRBV29-1, the J gene TRBJ2-3; 11 bases match TRBD2. Germline values: CDR1 SQVTM, CDR2 ANQGSEA. The V gene end was trimmed by 4 bases and the J gene end by 1 base; junction bases not matched to a gene: 1. This CDR3 is built from 14 residues.

Only a few counts were recorded for this clonotype. The V gene is TRBV9, the J gene TRBJ2-5, with TRBD2 identical over 9 bases. From germline, CDR1 is SGDLS and CDR2 YYNGEE. V lost 2 bases, J lost 5 bases, and 7 bases stayed unmatched. The CDR3 spans 15 residues. CDR3 sequence: CASSVYSGSGETQYF. The DNA of the CDR3 is TGTGCCAGCAGCGTGTATAGCGGGAGTGGGGAGACCCAGTACTTC.

This chain links TRBV20-1 with TRBJ2-1, with D hard to call. Germline CDR1 is DFQATT and CDR2 is SNEGSKA (reference sequence). This CDR3 region has 15 residues. V lost 0 bases to trimming and J lost 4 bases, with 13 bases between them. CDR3 sequence: CSARDRVSVYNEQFF. The CDR3 coding sequence is TGCAGTGCTAGAGACCGGGTTTCGGTTTACAATGAGCAGTTCTTC.

The table lists this clonotype with a few counts. V gene TRBV4-1 combines with J gene TRBJ1-1; no reliable D call. The CDR3 has 13 residues. V dropped 2 bases and J dropped 9 bases, with 13 bases sitting between them. Germline V gene lookup returns CDR1 MGHRA and CDR2 YSYEKL. CDR3 sequence (DNA): TGCGCCAGCAGCCAAACGCAGTCCGGCCAAGCTTTCTTT. Residues: CASSQTQSGQAFF.

J is TRBJ1-5 and V is TRBV28; 8 positions agree with TRBD1. Germline V gives CDR1 MDHEN, CDR2 SYDVKM. Trimming cost V 4 bases and J 6 bases; bases outside gene matches: 8. This CDR3 is built from 15 residues. The CDR3 DNA follows: TGTGCCAGCAGTTACCCAAGGACAGGGATTCAGCCCCAGCATTTT. This encodes CASSYPRTGIQPQHF.

V gene TRBV20-1 combines with J gene TRBJ2-5, with D perhaps being TRBD1 or TRBD2 (5 bases each). Per germline, CDR1 DFQATT and CDR2 SNEGSKA (reference sequence). V lost 6 bases to trimming and J lost 4 bases, with 12 bases between them. This CDR3 has 12 residues. The CDR3 nucleotides are TGCAGTGCCGGGACCGCGGGAGAGACCCAGTACTTC. This encodes CSAGTAGETQYF.

This clonotype was seen a handful of times. This chain uses TRBV7-9 with TRBJ2-3; 13 bases map to TRBD2. Germline CDR1 is SEHNR and CDR2 is FQNEAQ (reference sequence). J lost 2 bases, V lost 4 bases, and 6 bases had no gene match. The CDR3 length is 17 residues. The CDR3 reads CASSSGTSGMFTDTQYF. DNA of the CDR3: TGTGCCAGCAGCTCAGGGACTAGCGGGATGTTCACAGATACGCAGTATTTT.

The V and J genes are TRBV12-3 or TRBV12-4 and TRBJ1-1; TRBD1 is a possible D gene (5 bases). This CDR3 comprises 13 residues. Trimming pared 1 base from V and 7 bases from J, leaving 10 bases between. The CDR3 DNA reads TGTGCCAGCAGTTTAGTTCCGGGGGGTGAAGCTTTCTTT. Its protein is CASSLVPGGEAFF.

This clonotype was detected a few times. The chain's CDR3 is CVAGRDTQYF. The CDR3 region has the DNA TGTGTGGCGGGGCGAGATACGCAGTATTTT. This chain uses TRBV28 with TRBJ2-3; possibly TRBD2 for D (6 bases). The germline CDR1 and CDR2 sequences are MDHEN and SYDVKM. There are 10 residues in the CDR3.

The chain is built from TRBV9 and TRBJ1-3, with D unresolved. Trimming stripped 3 bases from V and 0 bases from J, with 10 bases between. The CDR3 totals 15 residues. From germline, CDR1 is SGDLS and CDR2 YYNGEE. CDR3: CASSAGDPSGNTIYF. The CDR3, as DNA: TGTGCCAGCAGCGCCGGAGACCCCTCTGGAAACACCATATATTTT. Based on the CDR3 plus reference TRBV9 and TRBJ1-3, the full variable domain is DSGVTQTPKHLITATGQRVTLRCSPRSGDLSVYWYQQSLDQGLQFLIQYYNGEERAKGNILERFSAQQFPDLHSELNLSSLELGDSALYFCASSAGDPSGNTIYFGEGSWLTVV.

This clonotype was seen more than once but under ten times. This chain uses TRBV20-1 with TRBJ1-2, with 9 bases fitting TRBD1. CDR3 length: 11 residues. Trimming removed 6 bases from V and 7 bases from J; junction bases left unmatched: 3. Germline CDR1 and CDR2: DFQATT and SNEGSKA (reference sequence). CDR3 loop: CSAQDRGGYTF. In DNA, the CDR3 is TGCAGTGCCCAGGACAGGGGTGGCTACACCTTC.

The rearrangement joins TRBV20-1 to TRBJ1-2; 8 positions agree with TRBD1. Germline V gene lookup returns CDR1 DFQATT and CDR2 SNEGSKA (reference sequence). The junction had 8 bases not matched to a gene; V was cut back by 3 bases and J by 5 bases. CDR3 length: 14 residues. Here the CDR3 DNA reads TGCAGTGCTAGCCATAGAAGACAGGGGTATGGCTACACCTTC. Translating gives CSASHRRQGYGYTF.

V and J are TRBV7-6 and TRBJ2-5, with 8 bases identical to TRBD2. This CDR3 has 12 residues. The ends lost 5 bases at V and 9 bases at J; junction bases unmatched: 5. Germline assignment: CDR1 SGHVS and CDR2 FNYEAQ. CDR3 residues: CASSPPGGAQYF. DNA of the CDR3: TGTGCCAGCAGCCCGCCCGGGGGGGCCCAGTACTTC.

This clonotype has a handful of counts. V is TRBV20-1 and J is TRBJ2-5; the match to TRBD2 covers 9 bases. In germline, CDR1 is DFQATT, CDR2 SNEGSKA (reference sequence). Trimming took 0 bases from V and 10 from J; bases not matched to a gene: 6. The CDR3 consists of 13 residues. The chain's CDR3 is CSARDQVAGDQYF. In nucleotides, the CDR3 is TGCAGTGCTAGAGATCAGGTAGCGGGGGACCAGTACTTC.

This clonotype was detected only a few times. This sequence joins TRBV7-9 and TRBJ1-1; D unresolved. CDR1 and CDR2 (germline): SEHNR, FQNEAQ (reference sequence). Trimming pared 5 bases from V and 1 base from J, leaving 11 bases between. This CDR3 has 14 amino acids. CDR3 in amino acids: CASSIFTENTEAFF. In DNA, the CDR3 is TGTGCCAGCAGCATCTTTACAGAGAACACTGAAGCTTTCTTT. Filled out from reference TRBV7-9 and TRBJ1-1, the complete variable domain reads DTGVSQNPRHKITKRGQNVTFRCDPISEHNRLYWYRQTLGQGPEFLTYFQNEAQLEKSRLLSDRFSAERPKGSFSTLEIQRTEQGDSAMYLCASSIFTENTEAFFGQGTRLTVV.

The sample holds a few counts of this clonotype. The genes are TRBV20-1 and TRBJ2-3, with 7 bases aligning to TRBD2. The CDR3 loop spans 14 amino acids. J lost 3 bases, V lost 2 bases, and 5 bases had no gene match. Looked up from germline, CDR1 is DFQATT and CDR2 is SNEGSKA (reference sequence). CDR3 sequence: CSARIAGTTDTQYF. DNA of the CDR3: TGCAGTGCTAGAATAGCGGGCACGACAGATACGCAGTATTTT.

This clonotype was found a few times. The chain uses TRBV10-3 and TRBJ1-1; D uncertain. This CDR3 region has 15 residues. Germline V gives CDR1 ENHRY, CDR2 SYGVKD. Deletions cut 2 bases from V and 0 bases from J, with 10 bases between. The CDR3 coding sequence is TGTGCCATCAGTGAGGTCAGCGGAATGAACACTGAAGCTTTCTTT. Residues: CAISEVSGMNTEAFF.

The chain is built from TRBV7-6 and TRBJ2-1; D possibly uses TRBD1 or TRBD2 (5 bases each). Trimming pared 5 bases from V and 3 bases from J, leaving 14 bases between. The CDR3 has 15 amino acids. Germline loops: CDR1 SGHVS, CDR2 FNYEAQ. In DNA form, the CDR3 reads TGTGCCAGCAGCCCCCGGGACGCATTCTACAATGAGCAGTTCTTC. Translating gives CASSPRDAFYNEQFF.

This clonotype has only a few counts. The rearrangement joins TRBV7-6 to TRBJ2-1; 9 bases are shared with TRBD2. CDR1 and CDR2 from the germline V gene are SGHVS and FNYEAQ. Trimming removed 1 base from V and 7 bases from J; junction bases left unmatched: 8. This CDR3 comprises 16 residues. CDR3: CASSLVAGGPRNEQFF. As DNA, the CDR3 is TGTGCCAGCAGCTTAGTGGCGGGAGGGCCTAGGAATGAGCAGTTCTTC.

This clonotype was recorded once. CDR3 sequence reads: CASSPVTLGGSNTGELFF. The CDR3, as DNA: TGTGCCAGCTCACCGGTGACTCTAGGGGGCTCGAACACCGGGGAGCTGTTTTTT. The chain carries TRBV18 and TRBJ2-2, with 7 positions matching TRBD1. The CDR3 sequence is 18 residues long. CDR1 is KGHSH, CDR2 LQKENI, per germline. With 3 bases clipped from V and 0 bases from J, the junction kept 10 bases outside the gene matches.

The J gene is TRBJ2-1, the V gene TRBV11-3; TRBD1 or TRBD2 may be the D gene (6 bases each). V was clipped by 5 bases and J by 0 bases, with 17 bases between them. The CDR3 has 17 amino acids. Germline CDR1 and CDR2: SGHNT and YENEEA. CDR3 in amino acids: CASSGGHYGSSYNEQFF. CDR3 in DNA: TGTGCCAGCAGCGGGGGCCATTACGGGAGCTCCTACAATGAGCAGTTCTTC.